Listed here is a single T cell receptor beta chain. Its matching antigen is unknown. TCRB transcripts that were expressed got sequenced, as all of the isolated RNA had been reverse transcribed. The table came from immunoSEQ multiplex PCR; TCRdb's copy has only in-frame clones and leaves some out. The sample holds approximately 52,000 clones; around 60% are singletons and the top ten take 0.25% to 0.35%. The data were obtained in a study of beta chain features in type 1 diabetes. Study summary: Cell yields, gender and age were comparable in patients and healthy donors. General study results and limits: Among all four CD4+ subsets, Type 1 diabetes patients had TCRB CDR3s that were moderately but significantly shorter.

This CDR3 is 13 amino acids long. V dropped 5 bases and J dropped 4; count of bases not matched to a gene: 5. Germline lookup yields CDR1 SQVTM and CDR2 ANQGSEA. The source material was stem cell memory CD4+ T cells from blood. This sequence joins TRBV29-1 and TRBJ2-7, with 10 bases fitting TRBD1. The receptor's source is a woman aged 30 to 39 with type 1 diabetes. The CDR3 region is CSVWDRGFYEQYF. CDR3 nucleotide sequence: TGCAGCGTTTGGGACAGGGGCTTTTACGAGCAGTACTTC.